These 23 T cell receptor beta chains came from one sample sequenced in a study of Graves' ophthalmopathy and Graves' hyperthyroidism. The authors amplified TCR beta CDR3 regions, and they did so from RNA transcripts for repertoire sequencing. First-round RT-PCR relied on HTBI primers, and a second-round multiplex PCR came next. TCRdb itself ran the multiplex PCR reads through MiXCR, one entry per CDR3 protein. Of roughly 500,000 distinct CDR3 sequences in the sample, around 14% are singletons; the top ten hold roughly 9.8%. Sample: blood. Source of these receptors: a woman younger than 45 with Graves' ophthalmopathy.

This clonotype was counted many times. This chain uses TRBV6-1 with TRBJ1-2; no firm D call. V was trimmed by 1 base and J by 5 bases, leaving 8 bases between them. The CDR3 has 13 residues. Germline values: CDR1 MNHNS, CDR2 SASEGT. CDR3 nucleotide sequence: TGTGCCAGCAGTGAAGGACGGGATTATGGCTACACCTTC. This codes for CASSEGRDYGYTF.

This clonotype has at least ten counts. The CDR3: CASSYSPGSGYTF. DNA for the CDR3: TGTGCCAGCAGTTACAGCCCGGGGAGCGGCTACACCTTC. This rearrangement joins TRBV6-5 to TRBJ1-2; no clear D. Trimming shortened V by 2 bases and J by 8 bases, and 12 bases separated the two germline ends. The CDR3 is 13 residues long. Germline values: CDR1 MNHEY, CDR2 SVGAGI.

At least ten counts were recorded for this clonotype. The gene calls are TRBV29-1 and TRBJ2-2; 8 bases map to TRBD2. Germline lookup yields CDR1 SQVTM and CDR2 ANQGSEA. This CDR3 is built from 13 residues. Trimming at V came to 6 bases and at J to 6 bases, leaving 6 bases not matched to a gene. The CDR3 loop reads CSVTRREAGELFF. The CDR3, as DNA: TGCAGCGTCACACGGCGGGAGGCCGGGGAGCTGTTTTTT.

This clonotype showed up many times. This chain joins TRBV18 and TRBJ1-1; unclear D gene. Germline values: CDR1 KGHSH, CDR2 LQKENI. The CDR3 has 14 residues. V lost 1 base and J 0 bases, leaving 6 bases between the germline ends. CDR3 coding DNA: TGTGCCAGCTCACCACAACAGATGAACACTGAAGCTTTCTTT. Encoded protein: CASSPQQMNTEAFF.

V and J are TRBV9 and TRBJ2-5, with TRBD2 as a possible D gene (6 bases). In germline, CDR1 is SGDLS, CDR2 YYNGEE. The CDR3 runs to 15 residues. The V gene lost 2 bases and the J gene lost 2 bases, with 13 bases spanning the gap. The chain's CDR3 is CASSVGIAAQETQYF. For the CDR3, the DNA is TGTGCCAGCAGCGTCGGGATAGCGGCTCAAGAGACCCAGTACTTC.

This clonotype has ten or more counts. V and J are TRBV7-2 and TRBJ1-6, with D unresolved. The germline V and J ends were trimmed by 5 bases and 6 bases, with 14 bases remaining between them. The CDR3 totals 15 residues. Germline V gene lookup returns CDR1 SGHTA and CDR2 FQGNSA. The DNA for the CDR3 is TGTGCCAGCAGCAACGGAGGGAGGGCTAATTCACCCCTCCACTTT. It yields the protein CASSNGGRANSPLHF.

This clonotype has at least ten counts. This chain connects TRBV6-5 to TRBJ2-2; tentatively, D is TRBD2 (5 bases). This CDR3 contains 16 residues. The germline V gene encodes CDR1 MNHEY and CDR2 SVGAGI. Trimming cost V 2 bases and J 4 bases, with 14 bases left between them. The CDR3 reads CASSYSPGLGTGELFF. The CDR3 DNA reads TGTGCCAGCAGTTACAGTCCGGGATTGGGCACCGGGGAGCTGTTTTTT.

This clonotype was seen many times. The V gene is TRBV30, the J gene TRBJ2-4, with D uncertain. V lost 4 bases and J 0 bases, leaving 4 bases between the germline ends. This CDR3 is 12 amino acids long. Germline-derived CDR1 and CDR2 are GTSNPN and SVGIG (reference sequence). For the CDR3, the DNA is TGTGCCTGGAATTTAGCCAAAAACATTCAGTACTTC. Translating gives CAWNLAKNIQYF.

This clonotype was seen many times. The chain links TRBV11-3 to TRBJ1-1; D perhaps matches TRBD1 (5 bases). CDR1 and CDR2 (germline): SGHNT, YENEEA. The germline V and J ends were trimmed by 5 bases and 3 bases, with 16 bases remaining between them. CDR3 length: 15 residues. The CDR3 coding sequence is TGTGCCAGCAGCATGAGAGGGCGAGGGGACACTGAAGCTTTCTTT. Encoded protein: CASSMRGRGDTEAFF.

This clonotype was seen repeatedly, ten times or more. The chain has TRBV28 and TRBJ2-7; 7 bases map to TRBD2. The CDR3 loop spans 14 amino acids. CDR1 is MDHEN, CDR2 SYDVKM, per germline. V was clipped by 3 bases and J by 3 bases; unmatched bases: 5. CDR3 amino acids: CASSFSSGGYEQYF. The CDR3 nucleotides read TGTGCCAGCAGTTTCTCGTCGGGGGGCTACGAGCAGTACTTC.

This clonotype was seen ten or more times. The junction shows a germline mismatch at one end, possibly a read error. The chain links TRBV2 to TRBJ1-3, with D maybe TRBD1 (6 bases). The length of the CDR3 is 15 residues. Germline values: CDR1 SNHLY, CDR2 FYNNEI. CDR3 amino acids: CASSGARGSGNTIYF. CDR3 sequence (DNA): TGTGCCAGCAGTGGAGCCAGGGGTTCTGGGAACACCATATATTTT.

This clonotype showed up many times. The chain uses TRBV18 and TRBJ2-2; maybe TRBD1 (6 bases). Trimming cost V 6 bases and J 1 base, with 12 bases left between them. The CDR3 spans 15 residues. Germline-derived CDR1 and CDR2 are KGHSH and LQKENI. CDR3 residues: CASSPRGRNTGELFF. The DNA of the CDR3 is TGTGCCAGCTCGCCAAGGGGGAGGAACACCGGGGAGCTGTTTTTT.

The rearrangement uses TRBV7-9 and TRBJ2-5; tentatively, D is TRBD1 (5 bases). The CDR3 spans 14 residues. CDR1 and CDR2 (germline): SEHNR, FQNEAQ (reference sequence). Trimming removed 1 base from V and 4 bases from J, with 10 bases in between. The CDR3 region is CASSLGQLRETQYF. The CDR3 nucleotides are TGTGCCAGCAGCTTAGGACAGTTGCGAGAGACCCAGTACTTC.

This clonotype has a count of ten or more. Relative to the germline gene, one junction end is altered; a read error may explain this. The chain couples TRBV6-8 to TRBJ2-7; 8 bases agree with TRBD1. Per germline, CDR1 MNHGY and CDR2 SAAAGT. This CDR3 contains 11 residues. The CDR3 protein is CATGQGREQYF. The CDR3 DNA reads TGCGCCACCGGACAGGGTCGCGAGCAGTACTTC.

The rearrangement uses TRBV28 and TRBJ1-5; D gene ambiguous. Germline V gene sequence: CDR1 MDHEN, CDR2 SYDVKM. Trimming shortened V by 5 bases and J by 4 bases, and 12 bases separated the two germline ends. The CDR3 length is 14 residues. This CDR3 reads CASSTAGENQPQHF. CDR3 DNA: TGTGCCAGCAGTACGGCAGGAGAGAATCAGCCCCAGCATTTT. Drawing the rest from reference TRBV28 and TRBJ1-5, the complete variable domain is DVKVTQSSRYLVKRTGEKVFLECVQDMDHENMFWYRQDPGLGLRLIYFSYDVKMKEKGDIPEGYSVSREKKERFSLILESASTNQTSMYLCASSTAGENQPQHFGDGTRLSIL.

The table lists this clonotype with a few counts. J is TRBJ2-7 and V is TRBV27, with D tentatively TRBD1 (6 bases). The CDR3 is 17 amino acids. Trimming took 3 bases from V and 4 from J, leaving 22 bases between them. Germline CDR1 MNHEY, CDR2 SMNVEV (reference sequence). CDR3 DNA: TGTGCCAGCAGTTTGGGCAGGGGAAACCTAATCCTTTACGAGCAGTACTTC. Translating gives CASSLGRGNLILYEQYF.

This clonotype appeared many times. This chain links TRBV7-3 with TRBJ1-2; perhaps TRBD1 as D (5 bases). This CDR3 contains 14 residues. CDR1 is SGHTA, CDR2 FQGTGA, per germline. The germline V and J ends were trimmed by 0 bases and 4 bases, with 9 bases remaining between them. Written as DNA, the CDR3 is TGTGCCAGCAGCTTAACGTTTACAGGCTATGGCTACACCTTC. This encodes CASSLTFTGYGYTF.

This clonotype has at least ten counts. The chain joins TRBV15 to TRBJ2-5; D remains unclear. The germline V gene has CDR1 LNHNV and CDR2 YYDKDF (reference sequence). Between the trimmed V and J ends, which lost 8 bases and 5 bases, there was a span of 21 bases. The CDR3 consists of 15 residues. CDR3 DNA: TGTGCCACCGGAGCATGGCGTGGAATGAGCGAGACCCAGTACTTC. Encoded protein: CATGAWRGMSETQYF.

This clonotype was observed at least ten times. J is TRBJ1-5 and V is TRBV28; D not resolved. Germline values: CDR1 MDHEN, CDR2 SYDVKM. Trimming took off 7 bases at V and 5 bases at J, with 9 bases between the two ends. The CDR3 totals 12 residues. CDR3 DNA sequence: TGTGCCAGCAACCTTCTAGATCAGCCCCAGCATTTT. This translates into CASNLLDQPQHF. The variable domain in full, with the rest retrieved from reference TRBV28 and TRBJ1-5, is DVKVTQSSRYLVKRTGEKVFLECVQDMDHENMFWYRQDPGLGLRLIYFSYDVKMKEKGDIPEGYSVSREKKERFSLILESASTNQTSMYLCASNLLDQPQHFGDGTRLSIL.

Ten or more counts support this clonotype. J is TRBJ1-1 and V is TRBV6-1, with 9 bases aligning to TRBD1. Germline CDR1 reads MNHNS; CDR2 reads SASEGT. The CDR3 has 15 amino acids. Trimming cost V 6 bases and J 3 bases; bases outside gene matches: 8. The CDR3 reads CASRHGTGSDTEAFF. The CDR3 DNA reads as TGTGCCAGCAGACACGGGACAGGGTCCGACACTGAAGCTTTCTTT.

V usage is TRBV12-3 or TRBV12-4 and J usage is TRBJ2-5; tentative D call: TRBD1 (5 bases). The CDR3 extends over 17 amino acids. Trimming cost V 6 bases and J 0 bases, with 20 bases left between them. The CDR3 spells CASRGEADTQYQETQYF. The CDR3, as DNA: TGTGCCAGCAGGGGTGAGGCGGACACTCAGTACCAAGAGACCCAGTACTTC.

This clonotype was seen ten or more times. The chain is built from TRBV7-2 and TRBJ1-2; D may be TRBD1 (5 bases). The CDR3 is 13 amino acids. Germline assignment: CDR1 SGHTA and CDR2 FQGNSA. Trimming stripped 4 bases from V and 8 bases from J, with 14 bases between. The CDR3 sequence: CASSYARAGGYTF. The CDR3 DNA is TGTGCCAGCAGCTATGCCAGGGCGGGCGGCTACACCTTC. The full variable domain, rest sourced from reference TRBV7-2 and TRBJ1-2, is GAGVSQSPSNKVTEKGKDVELRCDPISGHTALYWYRQSLGQGLEFLIYFQGNSAPDKSGLPSDRFSAERTGGSVSTLTIQRTQQEDSAVYLCASSYARAGGYTFGSGTRLTVV.

This clonotype was counted only a few times. The chain has TRBV5-1 and TRBJ2-5; perhaps TRBD2 as D (6 bases). Per the germline V gene, CDR1 is SGHRS and CDR2 is YFSETQ. The CDR3 length is 15 residues. V lost 4 bases and J lost 5, with 18 bases in between. This CDR3 is CASSSSRVREETQYF. Here the CDR3 DNA reads TGCGCCAGCAGCAGCAGTCGTGTTCGGGAGGAGACCCAGTACTTC.